This TCR beta chain was captured by sequencing in a study of CD8 T cells in Susac syndrome. cDNA came from approximately 0.5 to 1 ug RNA primed by random hexamers. Multiplex immunoSEQ PCR targeted 54 Vbeta and 13 Jbeta TCR beta segments. TCRdb analysed the immunoSEQ multiplex PCR reads with MiXCR anew, one entry per CDR3 protein. The table has around 140,000 distinct CDR3 sequences, 85% to 95% seen once. Study-level results: Acknowledgment was made by the study that its TCR sequencing and HLA analysis involved a relatively small number of individuals.

The authors carried out high-throughput sequencing of TCR beta. They applied it to CD8+ and CD4+ T cells obtained from blood. The CD8+ and CD4+ T cells were negatively isolated, with the TEMRA cells enriched by FACS. Germline values: CDR1 DFQATT, CDR2 SNEGSKA (reference sequence). With 6 bases removed from V and 4 bases from J, the gap between germline ends came to 13 bases. The CDR3 is 12 amino acids. In regard to this clonotype: Antigen specificity is unknown.

The sequence was obtained from a human donor with multiple sclerosis. The chain employs TRBV20-1 and TRBJ2-7, with D possibly being TRBD1 (5 bases). Material for sequencing was CD4+ T cells from PBMCs. CDR3 coding DNA: TGCAGTGCAAATCCCGACAGATACGAGCAGTACTTC. Translated: CSANPDRYEQYF.